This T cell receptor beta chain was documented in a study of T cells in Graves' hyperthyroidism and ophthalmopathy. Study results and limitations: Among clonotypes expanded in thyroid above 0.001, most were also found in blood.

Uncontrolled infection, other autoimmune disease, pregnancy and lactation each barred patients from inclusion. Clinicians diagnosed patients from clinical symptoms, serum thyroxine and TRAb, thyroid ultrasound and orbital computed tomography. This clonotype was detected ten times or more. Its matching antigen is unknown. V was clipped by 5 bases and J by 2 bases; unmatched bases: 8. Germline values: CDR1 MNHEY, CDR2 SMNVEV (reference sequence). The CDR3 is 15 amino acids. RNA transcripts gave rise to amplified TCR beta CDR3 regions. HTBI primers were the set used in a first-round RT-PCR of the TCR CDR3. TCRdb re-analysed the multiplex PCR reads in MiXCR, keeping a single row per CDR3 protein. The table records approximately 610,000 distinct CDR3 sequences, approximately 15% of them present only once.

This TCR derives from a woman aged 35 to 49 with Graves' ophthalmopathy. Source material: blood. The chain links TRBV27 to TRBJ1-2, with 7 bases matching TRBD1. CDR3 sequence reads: CASSPTGSNNYGYTF. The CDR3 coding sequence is TGTGCCAGCAGTCCGACAGGGAGTAACAACTATGGCTACACCTTC.